The rows below give T cell receptor beta chains drawn from one sample of a study of blood T cell repertoires in COVID-19. Clones were sequenced by immunoSEQ multiplex PCR, and TCRdb holds only the in-frame ones, with some missing. Of fewer than 80,000 clones in the sample, 80% to 95% were seen once. The sample comprised peripheral blood. The source is a human donor in a cohort sampled during active COVID-19. CDR3s include the opening cysteine and the closing phenylalanine or tryptophan. Each record gives: J gene, V gene, clone size, D gene, CDR3 DNA, CDR3 protein. D genes are given only for firm matches. Clone size is given for some rows only: seen once, a few or many times, or a class if the clone is expanded.

>TRBJ2-4|TRBV27|once|TRBD2
TGTGCCAGCAGTTTAATGGGACTAGGCGGGGGGGGCATTCAGTACTTC
CASSLMGLGGGGIQYF
>TRBJ1-5|TRBV19|NA|TRBD1
TGTGCCAGTAGTATGGACAGGGGGCTTCAGCCCCAGCATTTT
CASSMDRGLQPQHF
>TRBJ1-3|TRBV4-3|NA|TRBD1
TGCGCCAGCAGCCAAGCAGGGGGTGGAAACACCATATATTTT
CASSQAGGGNTIYF
>TRBJ2-2|TRBV27|few|TRBD1
TGTGCCAGCAGTCTCAGGGGGCTTGGCACCGGGGAGCTGTTTTTT
CASSLRGLGTGELFF
>TRBJ2-7|TRBV29-1|NA|TRBD2
TGCAGCGTCCAACGCGGGGGGGACTCGGACGAGCAGTACTTC
CSVQRGGDSDEQYF
>TRBJ2-2|TRBV30|NA|NA
TGTGCCTGGGCCGCCCCAGGACAGTCCTTTTGGGAGCTGTTTTTT
CAWAAPGQSFWELFF
>TRBJ2-3|TRBV29-1|NA|TRBD2
TGCAGCGTTGTGCTAGCGGGGGGCTTCACAGATACGCAGTATTTT
CSVVLAGGFTDTQYF
>TRBJ2-3|TRBV5-1|NA|TRBD2
TGCGCCAGCAGCTTGGGGACTAGCGGGGGGGATACGCAGTATTTT
CASSLGTSGGDTQYF
>TRBJ2-7|TRBV20-1|NA|NA
TGCAGTGCTAGCAGACATGACGAGCAGTACTTC
CSASRHDEQYF
>TRBJ1-2|TRBV6-2/TRBV6-3|NA|NA
TGTGCCAGCAGTTACGTTAACCCTCAGAACGGCTACACCTTC
CASSYVNPQNGYTF
>TRBJ2-3|TRBV6-1|NA|NA
TGTGCCAGCAGTGAAGGACTACAATCGCAGTATTTT
CASSEGLQSQYF
>TRBJ2-3|TRBV9|NA|NA
TGTGCCAGCAGCGCAACTCAGGGCTCTAGCACAGATACGCAGTATTTT
CASSATQGSSTDTQYF
>TRBJ2-5|TRBV12-2|NA|NA
TGTGCAAGTCGCCCACGGACTAGCGGAATCCAAGAGACCCAGTACTTC
CASRPRTSGIQETQYF
>TRBJ1-1|TRBV27|NA|NA
TGTGCCAGCAGTTTACAATCAGGGGTGAACACTGAAGCTTTCTTT
CASSLQSGVNTEAFF
>TRBJ2-2|TRBV12-3/TRBV12-4|NA|NA
TGTGCCAGCAGTTTACCCGCCGGGGAGCTGTTTTTT
CASSLPAGELFF
>TRBJ2-2|TRBV10-1|NA|TRBD1
TGCGCCAGCAGTGAAGAGACAGGGGGCGTGCGGGGGGAGCTGTTTTTT
CASSEETGGVRGELFF
>TRBJ2-3|TRBV6-6|NA|NA
TGTGCCAGCACCGACACTGGGGGCCCCACAGATACGCAGTATTTT
CASTDTGGPTDTQYF
>TRBJ1-4|TRBV5-1|NA|NA
TGCGCCAGCAATGGGGGCGCAGGTAATGAAAAACTGTTTTTT
CASNGGAGNEKLFF
>TRBJ1-2|TRBV10-3|NA|NA
TGTGCCATCAGTGGTTCTCGGGAGTATGGCTACACCTTC
CAISGSREYGYTF
>TRBJ1-3|TRBV21-1|NA|NA
TGTGCCAGCAGCAAACAGGGCAGGGTCTCTGGAAACACCATATATTTT
CASSKQGRVSGNTIYF
>TRBJ1-5|TRBV18|NA|NA
TGTGCCAGCTCGGCAGGGGTCCCGAATCAGCCCCAGCATTTT
CASSAGVPNQPQHF
>TRBJ1-2|TRBV6-5|NA|TRBD1
TGTGCCAGCAGTCGGGACAGGGGTGGCTACACCTTC
CASSRDRGGYTF
>TRBJ1-6|TRBV6-1|NA|TRBD1
TGTGCCAGCAGTGAATTACAGGGGAATAATTCACCCCTCCACTTT
CASSELQGNNSPLHF
>TRBJ2-7|TRBV4-3|NA|TRBD1
TGCGCCAGCAGCCATGCCGGGACAGGGGGGCACGAGCAGTACTTC
CASSHAGTGGHEQYF
>TRBJ2-7|TRBV5-1|few|NA
TGCGCCAGCAGCTTGGAGGGACACCACTACGAGCAGTACTTC
CASSLEGHHYEQYF
>TRBJ2-1|TRBV19|NA|NA
TGTGCCAGTAGCAAGGGACTCCTCTCCTACAATGAGCAGTTCTTC
CASSKGLLSYNEQFF
>TRBJ2-7|TRBV6-5|NA|NA
TGTGCCAGCAGTTACCAAACAGGGCTGGGCTACGAGCAGTACTTC
CASSYQTGLGYEQYF
>TRBJ2-5|TRBV10-3|NA|NA
TGTGCCATCAGTGAGTCCCCCCCACCCCCACAGGGTCTAAAGGAAGAGACCCAGTACTTC
CAISESPPPPQGLKEETQYF
>TRBJ1-1|TRBV14|NA|NA
TGTGCCACTAGACGGGGAATAATGAACACTGAAGCTTTCTTT
CATRRGIMNTEAFF
>TRBJ1-1|TRBV28|NA|NA
TGTGCCAGTGGGGAGTTGAACACTGAAGCTTTCTTT
CASGELNTEAFF
>TRBJ1-1|TRBV6-1|NA|TRBD1
TGTGCCAGCAGTGAATCGTTTTACGGGACAGGGGGCACTGAAGCTTTCTTT
CASSESFYGTGGTEAFF
>TRBJ2-2|TRBV5-1|NA|TRBD2
TGCGCCAGCAGCCCAACTAGCGGGGGGTACGCGAACACCGGGGAGCTGTTTTTT
CASSPTSGGYANTGELFF
>TRBJ1-2|TRBV7-9|NA|TRBD1
TGTGCCAGCAGCTTACAGGGGACAGAACTGAAACCATATGGCTACACCTTC
CASSLQGTELKPYGYTF
>TRBJ2-2|TRBV15|NA|TRBD2
TGTGCCACCAGCAGAGCGGGGGGGAACACCGGGGAGCTGTTTTTT
CATSRAGGNTGELFF
>TRBJ1-2|TRBV7-9|NA|NA
TGTGCTTCGGAGGGGCGGTGGGATGGCTACACCTTC
CASEGRWDGYTF
>TRBJ1-1|TRBV15|NA|NA
TGTGCCACCAGCAGAGATGCGGACACTGAAGCTTTCTTT
CATSRDADTEAFF
>TRBJ1-3|TRBV4-2|NA|NA
TGTGCCAGCAGCCAAGAAGACGGGGGGCGAAACACCATATATTTT
CASSQEDGGRNTIYF
>TRBJ1-3|TRBV7-7|NA|TRBD1
TGTGCTAGCAGCTTAGGGGGCGGTGAACATCCTACTACTGGAAACACCATATATTTT
CASSLGGGEHPTTGNTIYF
>TRBJ2-7|TRBV29-1|NA|NA
TGCAGCGCCGCCCTTCCGGGGAGAGAGCAGTACTTC
CSAALPGREQYF
>TRBJ2-4|TRBV13|NA|NA
TGTGCCAGCAGCTTATTGTTCCTAGCCAAAAACATTCAGTACTTC
CASSLLFLAKNIQYF
>TRBJ2-6|TRBV19|NA|TRBD1
TGTGCCAGTAGTATAGATCAAGGGACAGGGTCTGGGGCCAACGTCCTGACTTTC
CASSIDQGTGSGANVLTF
>TRBJ2-7|TRBV5-1|NA|NA
TGCGCCAGCAGCTTGGGAGGAACCTACGAGCAGTACTTC
CASSLGGTYEQYF
>TRBJ2-2|TRBV7-6|NA|NA
TGTGCCAGCAGCCTTAACACCGGGGAGCTGTTTTTT
CASSLNTGELFF
>TRBJ1-1|TRBV7-9|NA|NA
TGTGCCAGCTTCGGCCAGGGGATGAACACTGAAGCTTTCTTT
CASFGQGMNTEAFF
>TRBJ1-2|TRBV9|NA|NA
TGTGCCAGCAGCGTAGTTCCGAATGGGGTTCGGGGCTATGGCTACACCTTC
CASSVVPNGVRGYGYTF
>TRBJ2-2|TRBV15|NA|TRBD2
TGTGCCACCAGCAGACCTGCGGGGGGGCGGTCCGGGGAGCTGTTTTTT
CATSRPAGGRSGELFF
>TRBJ1-1|TRBV19|NA|TRBD1
TGTGCCAGTAGTGGACAGGGGAGTATCGGGAACACTGAAGCTTTCTTT
CASSGQGSIGNTEAFF
>TRBJ2-1|TRBV5-1|NA|NA
TGCGCCAGCACTTTAACGGGAGAGAGAGGCAATGAGCAGTTCTTC
CASTLTGERGNEQFF
>TRBJ1-3|TRBV10-2|NA|NA
TGCGCCAGCAGTGGAGGGGGACCAAGCTCTGGAAACACCATATATTTT
CASSGGGPSSGNTIYF
>TRBJ2-5|TRBV30|NA|TRBD2
TGTGCCTGGAGGCCGGGACTAGCGGGGGAAGAGACCCAGTACTTC
CAWRPGLAGEETQYF
>TRBJ2-5|TRBV29-1|NA|TRBD2
TGCAGTATGGGAGGGGCTGACAAAGAGACCCAGTACTTC
CSMGGADKETQYF
>TRBJ1-1|TRBV10-3|NA|NA
TGTGCCATCACCCCCGGGGGGAACACTGAAGCTTTCTTT
CAITPGGNTEAFF
>TRBJ2-1|TRBV5-6|NA|TRBD2
TGTGCCAGCAGCTGGGGGACTAGCGCCCCGGGGAATGAGCAGTTCTTC
CASSWGTSAPGNEQFF